This T cell receptor gamma chain emerged from a study of gamma-delta T cells after stem cell transplantation. TCRdb applied CATT to the RT-PCR reads for clone calling. The table has 300 to 350 gamma-chain clones, roughly 58% seen once; the top ten hold 66%. Trimming took 0 bases from V and 5 from J; bases not matched to a gene: 10. Germline V lookup: CDR1 GITISATS, CDR2 ISYDGTV (reference sequence). The CDR3 contains 19 residues. This TCR came from a human donor. It is not recorded whose cells these are; they may come from a transplant donor. The chain carries TRGV9 and TRGJP. TCRdb carries no J gene annotation; the J gene was assigned here by matching the DNA with germline. Sequencing input: gamma-delta T cells. The CDR3 here is CALWEVRGIKELGKKIKVF. The DNA of the CDR3 is TGTGCCTTGTGGGAGGTGCGGGGGATAAAAGAGTTGGGCAAAAAAATCAAGGTATTT.